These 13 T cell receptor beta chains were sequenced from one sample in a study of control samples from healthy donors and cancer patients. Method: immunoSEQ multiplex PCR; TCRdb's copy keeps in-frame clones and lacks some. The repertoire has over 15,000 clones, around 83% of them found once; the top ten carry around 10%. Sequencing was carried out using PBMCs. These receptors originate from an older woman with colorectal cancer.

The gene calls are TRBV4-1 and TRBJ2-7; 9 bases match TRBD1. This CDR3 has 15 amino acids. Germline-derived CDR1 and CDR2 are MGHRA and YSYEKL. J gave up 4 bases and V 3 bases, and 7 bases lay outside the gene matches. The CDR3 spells CASSHPGQGNYEQYF. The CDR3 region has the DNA TGCGCCAGCAGCCACCCTGGACAGGGGAATTACGAGCAGTACTTC.

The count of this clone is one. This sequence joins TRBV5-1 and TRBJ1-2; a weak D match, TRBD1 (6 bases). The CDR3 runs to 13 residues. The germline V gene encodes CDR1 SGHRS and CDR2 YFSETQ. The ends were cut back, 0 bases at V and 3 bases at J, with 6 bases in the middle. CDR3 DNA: TGCGCCAGCAGCTTGGCAGGGGACTATGGCTACACCTTC. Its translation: CASSLAGDYGYTF.

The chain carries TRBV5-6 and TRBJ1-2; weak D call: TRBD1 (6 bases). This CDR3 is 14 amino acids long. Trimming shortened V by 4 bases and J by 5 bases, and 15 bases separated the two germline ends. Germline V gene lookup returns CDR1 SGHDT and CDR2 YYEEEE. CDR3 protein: CASSTGGRGYGYTF. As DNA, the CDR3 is TGTGCCAGCAGCACTGGAGGCAGGGGTTATGGCTACACCTTC.

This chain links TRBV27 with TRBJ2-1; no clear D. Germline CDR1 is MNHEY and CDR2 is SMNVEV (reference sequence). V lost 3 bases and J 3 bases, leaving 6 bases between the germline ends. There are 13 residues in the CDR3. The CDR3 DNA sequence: TGTGCCAGCAGTTTTTCGGGCTACAATGAGCAGTTCTTC. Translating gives CASSFSGYNEQFF.

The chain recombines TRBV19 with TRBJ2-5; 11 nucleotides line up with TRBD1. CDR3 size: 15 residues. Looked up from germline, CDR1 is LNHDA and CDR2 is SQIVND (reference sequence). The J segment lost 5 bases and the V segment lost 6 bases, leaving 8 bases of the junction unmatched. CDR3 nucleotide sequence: TGTGCCAGTAGACCTCCGGGACAGGGGGGCGAGACCCAGTACTTC. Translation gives CASRPPGQGGETQYF.

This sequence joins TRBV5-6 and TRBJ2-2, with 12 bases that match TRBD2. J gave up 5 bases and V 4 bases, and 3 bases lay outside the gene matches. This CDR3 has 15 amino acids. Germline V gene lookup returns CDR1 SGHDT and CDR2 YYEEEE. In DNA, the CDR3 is TGTGCCAGCAGCAAACTAGCGGGGGGAACCGGGGAGCTGTTTTTT. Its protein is CASSKLAGGTGELFF.

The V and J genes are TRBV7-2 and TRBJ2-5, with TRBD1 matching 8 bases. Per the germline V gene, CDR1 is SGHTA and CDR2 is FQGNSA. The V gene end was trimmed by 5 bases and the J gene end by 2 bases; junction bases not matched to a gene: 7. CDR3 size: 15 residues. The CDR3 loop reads CASSDRTGPQETQYF. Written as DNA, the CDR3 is TGTGCCAGCAGCGATCGGACAGGGCCACAAGAGACCCAGTACTTC.

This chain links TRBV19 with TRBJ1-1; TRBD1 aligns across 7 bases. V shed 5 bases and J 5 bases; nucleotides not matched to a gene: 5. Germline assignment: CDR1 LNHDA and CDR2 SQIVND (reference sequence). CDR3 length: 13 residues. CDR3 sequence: CASSGRGGTEAFF. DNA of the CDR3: TGTGCCAGTAGTGGCAGGGGGGGAACTGAAGCTTTCTTT.

The CDR3 sequence: CASSPELQVRTF. CDR3 DNA: TGTGCCAGCTCACCAGAATTACAGGTCCGCACCTTC. The chain is built from TRBV18 and TRBJ1-2; tentatively, D is TRBD1 (5 bases). The length of the CDR3 is 12 residues. In germline, CDR1 is KGHSH, CDR2 LQKENI. Trimming shortened V by 2 bases and J by 13 bases, and 14 bases separated the two germline ends.

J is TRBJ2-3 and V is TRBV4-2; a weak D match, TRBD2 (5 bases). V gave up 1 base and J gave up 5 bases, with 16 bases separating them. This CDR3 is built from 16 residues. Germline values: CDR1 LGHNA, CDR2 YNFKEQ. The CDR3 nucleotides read TGTGCCAGCAGCCAAGGGCGGAGGCCCGAGGGAGATACGCAGTATTTT. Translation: CASSQGRRPEGDTQYF.

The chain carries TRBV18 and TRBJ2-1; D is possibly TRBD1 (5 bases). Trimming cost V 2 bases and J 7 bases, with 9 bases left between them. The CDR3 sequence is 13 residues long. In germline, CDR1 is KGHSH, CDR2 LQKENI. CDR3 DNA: TGTGCCAGCTCACCAGAGACAGCAAATGAGCAGTTCTTC. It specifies CASSPETANEQFF.

The CDR3 nucleotides are TGTGCCAGCAGTGAAAGAGGACAGAATTCACCCCTCCACTTT. Translated: CASSERGQNSPLHF. This sequence joins TRBV2 and TRBJ1-6; TRBD1 is a possible D gene (6 bases). Germline-derived CDR1 and CDR2 are SNHLY and FYNNEI. The CDR3 sequence is 14 residues long. Trimming took off 2 bases at V and 7 bases at J, with 9 bases between the two ends.

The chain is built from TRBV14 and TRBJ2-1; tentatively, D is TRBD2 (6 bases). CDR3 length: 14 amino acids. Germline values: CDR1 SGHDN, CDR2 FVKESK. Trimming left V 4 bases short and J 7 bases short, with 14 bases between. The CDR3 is CASSRRGGGNEQFF. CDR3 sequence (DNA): TGTGCCAGCAGCCGGCGGGGTGGGGGTAATGAGCAGTTCTTC. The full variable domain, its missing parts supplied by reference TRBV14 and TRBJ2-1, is EAGVTQFPSHSVIEKGQTVTLRCDPISGHDNLYWYRRVMGKEIKFLLHFVKESKQDESGMPNNRFLAERTGGTYSTLKVQPAELEDSGVYFCASSRRGGGNEQFFGPGTRLTVL.